The rows below give T cell receptor beta chains drawn from one sample of a study of cytomegalovirus exposure and HLA in healthy donors. Method: immunoSEQ multiplex PCR; TCRdb's copy keeps in-frame clones and lacks some. The data show fewer than 200,000 clones, 65% to 85% seen once. Sequenced input: PBMCs. The receptor source for this set is a man between 40 and 49 years old in good health and CMV-seropositive. CDR3s include the opening cysteine and the closing phenylalanine or tryptophan. The D gene is left open where the match is weak. Clone size is shown for a subset of rows, as once, few, many or a class of expanded clone.

V	size	D	J	CDR3	DNA
TRBV5-8	NA	TRBD2	TRBJ2-1	CASSFAGGRNEQFF	TGTGCCAGCAGCTTTGCGGGGGGGCGTAATGAGCAGTTCTTC
TRBV11-1	NA	NA	TRBJ2-3	CASSSTDTDTQYF	TGTGCCAGCAGCTCGACAGATACAGATACGCAGTATTTT
TRBV5-5	once	NA	TRBJ2-3	CASSPSGPQDTQYF	TGTGCCAGCAGCCCGAGCGGGCCACAAGATACGCAGTATTTT
TRBV25-1	NA	TRBD1	TRBJ1-1	CASSDPTGGDTEAFF	TGTGCCAGCAGTGACCCGACAGGGGGTGACACTGAAGCTTTCTTT
TRBV7-9	NA	NA	TRBJ1-4	CASSLGAAGEKLFF	TGTGCCAGCAGCTTAGGGGCAGCTGGAGAAAAACTGTTTTTT
TRBV5-1	NA	TRBD1	TRBJ2-7	CASSGTVTTYEQYF	TGCGCCAGCAGCGGGACAGTGACAACCTACGAGCAGTACTTC
TRBV6-6	once	TRBD2	TRBJ2-7	CASIGGGTSGGEQYF	TGTGCCAGCATTGGCGGGGGGACTAGCGGGGGCGAGCAGTACTTC
TRBV4-3	NA	TRBD1	TRBJ1-4	CASSQDVGQGREKLFF	TGCGCCAGCAGCCAAGATGTTGGACAGGGGAGGGAAAAACTGTTTTTT
TRBV19	NA	NA	TRBJ2-3	CASSIARGRTQYF	TGTGCCAGTAGTATAGCGCGGGGGCGAACGCAGTATTTT
TRBV7-2	NA	TRBD1	TRBJ1-5	CASSLVLGDSQPQHF	TGTGCCAGCAGCTTAGTTCTAGGGGACAGTCAGCCCCAGCATTTT
TRBV7-3	NA	TRBD1	TRBJ2-7	CASSEGQLYEQCF	TGTGCCAGCAGCGAGGGACAGCTCTACGAGCAGTGCTTC
TRBV7-6	NA	TRBD2	TRBJ2-5	CASSLVGGGETQYF	TGTGCCAGCAGCTTAGTCGGGGGGGGAGAGACCCAGTACTTC
TRBV28	NA	TRBD1	TRBJ1-4	CASSPGTGRNEKLFF	TGTGCCAGCAGCCCAGGGACAGGACGGAATGAAAAACTGTTTTTT
TRBV7-9	NA	TRBD1	TRBJ2-5	CSSSPRDREETQYF	TGTTCCAGCAGCCCGAGGGACAGGGAAGAGACCCAGTACTTC
TRBV7-3	few	NA	TRBJ2-2	CASSYGVNTGELFF	TGTGCCAGCAGCTACGGGGTTAACACCGGGGAGCTGTTTTTT
TRBV6-6	NA	NA	TRBJ1-5	CASSPGTGGSGPQHF	TGTGCCAGCAGCCCCGGGACGGGGGGTTCGGGACCCCAGCATTTT
TRBV2	NA	TRBD1	TRBJ1-2	CASRKDRGANYGYTF	TGTGCCAGCCGGAAAGACAGGGGAGCTAACTATGGCTACACCTTC
TRBV5-1	once	NA	TRBJ2-7	CASSGGTAAYEQYF	TGCGCCAGCAGCGGGGGGACAGCCGCCTACGAGCAGTACTTC
TRBV15	NA	NA	TRBJ2-1	CATSRDVAGIGKNEQFF	TGTGCCACCAGCAGAGATGTTGCAGGGATTGGGAAAAATGAGCAGTTCTTC
TRBV29-1	few	NA	TRBJ1-2	CSVVTGFEGYTF	TGCAGCGTTGTCACAGGGTTTGAGGGCTACACCTTC
TRBV30	NA	TRBD1	TRBJ1-2	CAWIPYPGRGLNYGYTF	TGTGCCTGGATTCCATACCCCGGCAGGGGGCTTAACTATGGCTACACCTTC
TRBV9	NA	NA	TRBJ2-2	CASSPLPAGELFF	TGTGCCAGCAGCCCATTGCCAGCGGGGGAGCTGTTTTTT
TRBV2	NA	NA	TRBJ1-1	CASIRALYGDTEAFF	TGTGCCAGCATACGGGCGCTATACGGGGACACTGAAGCTTTCTTT
TRBV9	once	NA	TRBJ2-1	CASSPGNQYNEQFF	TGTGCCAGCAGCCCGGGGAACCAATACAATGAGCAGTTCTTC
TRBV6-1	few	NA	TRBJ1-5	CASSESSDYQPQHF	TGTGCCAGCAGTGAAAGTTCAGATTATCAGCCCCAGCATTTT